Shown below are 20 T cell receptor beta chains from a single sample sequenced in a study of blood T cell repertoires in COVID-19. Clones were read by immunoSEQ multiplex PCR, and TCRdb kept only the in-frame ones, dropping some. Of 270,000 or so clones listed, approximately 80% are singletons. The sample was peripheral blood. These receptor sequences come from a woman aged 60-75 years with active or convalescent COVID-19.

This chain joins TRBV28 and TRBJ2-1; no firm D call. This CDR3 region has 16 residues. The V and J ends lost 6 bases and 1 base respectively, with 16 bases between them. From germline, CDR1 is MDHEN and CDR2 SYDVKM. The CDR3: CASSRSGGGSYNEQFF. The DNA for the CDR3 is TGTGCCAGCAGCCGGTCCGGCGGTGGATCCTACAATGAGCAGTTCTTC.

The chain uses TRBV2 and TRBJ1-5, with 8 bases lining up with TRBD1. There are 15 residues in the CDR3. Germline CDR1 SNHLY, CDR2 FYNNEI. J lost 6 bases, V lost 6 bases, and 10 bases had no gene match. The CDR3 sequence is CASSADRGQGQPQHF. The CDR3 DNA reads TGTGCCAGCAGCGCAGACAGGGGCCAGGGTCAGCCCCAGCATTTT.

This rearrangement joins TRBV5-1 to TRBJ2-7; tentatively, D is TRBD1 (5 bases). CDR3 size: 13 residues. Per the germline V gene, CDR1 is SGHRS and CDR2 is YFSETQ. Trimming took 4 bases from V and 9 from J, leaving 17 bases between them. CDR3 protein: CASSRPEQDVQYF. CDR3 DNA: TGCGCCAGCAGCCGTCCGGAACAGGACGTGCAGTACTTC.

For this clone: At one end the junction does not follow the germline gene, possibly because of a read error. The rearrangement joins TRBV11-2 to TRBJ2-3; TRBD2 matches at 8 bases. The CDR3 runs 15 residues. The germline CDR1 and CDR2 sequences are SGHAT and FQNNGV. DNA of the CDR3: TGTGCCAGCAGCCTAGAGCGGGGGAACACAGATACGCAGTATTTT. It specifies CASSLERGNTDTQYF.

As for this clone: Compared with germline, one end of the junction differs, possibly owing to a read error. The chain carries TRBV15 and TRBJ2-7; 7 bases line up with TRBD2. This CDR3 comprises 15 residues. Germline V gives CDR1 LNHNV, CDR2 YYDKDF (reference sequence). The CDR3 nucleotides read TGTACCACCAGCAGATTTACTAGCGAGTCCTACGAGCAGTACTTC. Encoded protein: CTTSRFTSESYEQYF.

The CDR3, as DNA: TGTGCCAGCAGTGAAGACAGGGGGAGCTCAGAAGCTTTCTTT. The encoded protein is CASSEDRGSSEAFF. V is TRBV6-4 and J is TRBJ1-1; 9 nucleotides align to TRBD1. Per the germline V gene, CDR1 is MRHNA and CDR2 is SNTAGT. V shed 3 bases, J shed 8 bases, and the junction held 7 bases outside the gene matches. The CDR3 has 14 residues.

The chain recombines TRBV27 with TRBJ2-1; 7 bases align to TRBD1. This CDR3 contains 13 residues. Germline assignment: CDR1 MNHEY and CDR2 SMNVEV (reference sequence). Trimming took 3 bases from V and 6 from J; bases not matched to a gene: 2. CDR3 DNA: TGTGCCAGCAGTTTCGCAGGGGGCAATGAGCAGTTCTTC. Protein: CASSFAGGNEQFF.

The chain carries TRBV7-9 and TRBJ2-3; TRBD2 matches 7 bases. From germline, CDR1 is SEHNR and CDR2 FQNEAQ (reference sequence). This CDR3 is 16 amino acids long. V shed 3 bases, J shed 1 base, and the junction held 7 bases outside the gene matches. CDR3 region: CASSFLASGGTDTQYF. The CDR3 nucleotides read TGTGCCAGCAGCTTCCTGGCTAGCGGAGGCACAGATACGCAGTATTTT.

This sequence joins TRBV19 and TRBJ1-1, with 9 positions matching TRBD1. V was pared by 5 bases and J by 1 base, with 8 bases of the junction left unmatched. The CDR3 runs 16 residues. In germline, CDR1 is LNHDA, CDR2 SQIVND (reference sequence). CDR3 sequence reads: CASSYRDRVWNTEAFF. CDR3 DNA sequence: TGTGCCAGTAGTTACCGGGACAGGGTTTGGAACACTGAAGCTTTCTTT. Filled out from reference TRBV19 and TRBJ1-1, the complete variable domain reads DGGITQSPKYLFRKEGQNVTLSCEQNLNHDAMYWYRQDPGQGLRLIYYSQIVNDFQKGDIAEGYSVSREKKESFPLTVTSAQKNPTAFYLCASSYRDRVWNTEAFFGQGTRLTVV.

This clone was picked up one time. The V and J genes are TRBV12-3 or TRBV12-4 and TRBJ1-2, with TRBD1 as a possible D gene (5 bases). CDR3 size: 12 residues. V was shortened by 8 bases and J by 6 bases, with 13 bases between the two germline ends. This chain's CDR3 is CASVGRVDGYTF. CDR3 sequence (DNA): TGTGCCAGCGTGGGCAGGGTGGATGGCTACACCTTC.

V gene TRBV19 combines with J gene TRBJ2-3, with D perhaps matching TRBD1 (6 bases). This CDR3 comprises 14 residues. Germline-derived CDR1 and CDR2 are LNHDA and SQIVND (reference sequence). V was shortened by 1 base and J by 4 bases, with 9 bases between the two germline ends. CDR3 DNA: TGTGCCAGTAGTATAGGACAGGTACCAGATACGCAGTATTTT. This codes for CASSIGQVPDTQYF.

This clone has more than one count but fewer than ten. The V call is TRBV9, the J call TRBJ2-2; 8 bases line up with TRBD2. Germline V gene sequence: CDR1 SGDLS, CDR2 YYNGEE. The CDR3 sequence is 16 residues long. Germline trimming cut 3 bases from V and 7 bases from J; bases unmatched to any gene: 11. In DNA form, the CDR3 reads TGTGCCAGCAGCGGACCCTACGGGGGGGCGGTCGGGGAGCTGTTTTTT. This encodes CASSGPYGGAVGELFF.

The chain uses TRBV4-2 and TRBJ1-5; D not resolved. In germline, CDR1 is LGHNA, CDR2 YNFKEQ. The CDR3 extends over 16 amino acids. Trimming cost V 0 bases and J 2 bases, with 11 bases left between them. The CDR3 DNA sequence: TGTGCCAGCAGCCAAGAGGCAGGCCGAGGCAATCAGCCCCAGCATTTT. Translated, it gives CASSQEAGRGNQPQHF.

V usage is TRBV7-9 and J usage is TRBJ2-7, with 9 positions matching TRBD1. This CDR3 contains 16 residues. CDR1 is SEHNR and CDR2 is FQNEAQ in the germline V gene (reference sequence). V lost 11 bases, J lost 2 bases, and 16 bases stayed unmatched. In DNA form, the CDR3 reads TGTGCCGAGCGGACAGGGGTTGATCCTGCCGCCTACGAGCAGTACTTC. This translates into CAERTGVDPAAYEQYF. The full variable domain, with the rest looked up from reference TRBV7-9 and TRBJ2-7, is DTGVSQNPRHKITKRGQNVTFRCDPISEHNRLYWYRQTLGQGPEFLTYFQNEAQLEKSRLLSDRFSAERPKGSFSTLEIQRTEQGDSAMYLCAERTGVDPAAYEQYFGPGTRLTVT.

This clone was observed a single time. The chain employs TRBV27 and TRBJ1-5, with TRBD1 matching 9 bases. This CDR3 is built from 15 residues. V was pared by 5 bases and J by 6 bases, with 8 bases of the junction left unmatched. The germline CDR1 and CDR2 sequences are MNHEY and SMNVEV (reference sequence). The CDR3 sequence: CASSPGTGSGQPQHF. CDR3 nucleotide sequence: TGTGCCAGCAGTCCAGGGACAGGGTCGGGTCAGCCCCAGCATTTT.

V is TRBV6-9 and J is TRBJ1-2; D is unresolved. Trimming stripped 3 bases from V and 0 bases from J, with 5 bases between. The CDR3 extends over 13 amino acids. The germline CDR1 and CDR2 sequences are MNHGY and SVAAGI. The CDR3, as DNA: TGTGCCAGCAGTTACACAACTAACTATGGCTACACCTTC. Its translation is CASSYTTNYGYTF.

V is TRBV18 and J is TRBJ2-2; no clear D. Deletions cut 4 bases from V and 6 bases from J, with 18 bases between. This CDR3 contains 16 residues. Germline CDR1 is KGHSH and CDR2 is LQKENI. The CDR3 coding sequence is TGTGCCAGCTCACGACTGTTAAACAACGATGCCGGGGAGCTGTTTTTT. Its protein product is CASSRLLNNDAGELFF. The full variable domain, in which reference TRBV18 and TRBJ2-2 provide the parts outside the CDR3, is NAGVMQNPRHLVRRRGQEARLRCSPMKGHSHVYWYRQLPEEGLKFMVYLQKENIIDESGMPKERFSAEFPKEGPSILRIQQVVRGDSAAYFCASSRLLNNDAGELFFGEGSRLTVL.

The chain uses TRBV5-1 and TRBJ2-3; D may be TRBD1 (6 bases). Germline V gene sequence: CDR1 SGHRS, CDR2 YFSETQ. V dropped 7 bases and J dropped 2 bases, with 14 bases sitting between them. The CDR3 spans 14 residues. The CDR3 here is CASLRGQHTDTQYF. As DNA, the CDR3 is TGCGCCAGCTTGAGGGGACAACACACAGATACGCAGTATTTT.

For this clone: Other DNA variants within this sample encode the same CDR3. This rearrangement joins TRBV7-2 to TRBJ1-1; 8 nucleotides line up with TRBD1. V was pared by 5 bases and J by 0 bases, with 5 bases of the junction left unmatched. Germline lookup yields CDR1 SGHTA and CDR2 FQGNSA. The CDR3 consists of 15 residues. The CDR3: CASSPGTGMNTEAFF. The CDR3 nucleotides read TGTGCCAGCAGCCCTGGGACAGGCATGAACACTGAAGCTTTCTTT.

The chain recombines TRBV19 with TRBJ1-5; D is unresolved. Germline CDR1 is LNHDA and CDR2 is SQIVND (reference sequence). Trimming pared 3 bases from V and 3 bases from J, leaving 12 bases between. The CDR3 contains 15 residues. CDR3 nucleotides: TGTGCCAGTAGTATCTCCAGGACTATCAATCAGCCCCAGCATTTT. This gives the protein CASSISRTINQPQHF.